A single sample is the source of the 21 T cell receptor beta chains below, sequenced in a study of T cell repertoires in cytomegalovirus infection. One entry per CDR3 protein results from TCRdb running MiXCR on the reads. This repertoire shows 250,000 to 300,000 distinct CDR3 sequences, around 8.7% found once; its top ten account for around 15%. Specimen: PBMCs. The receptor set was obtained from a human donor in good health (CMV status not recorded). Some clones in this sample may be carry-over from other donors' samples.

The rearrangement links TRBV28 to TRBJ2-5; D gene ambiguous. The CDR3 extends over 13 amino acids. The germline CDR1 and CDR2 sequences are MDHEN and SYDVKM. V lost 3 bases and J lost 6, with 11 bases in between. This CDR3 is CASSFLDGQTQYF. In DNA form, the CDR3 reads TGTGCCAGCAGTTTTTTGGACGGGCAGACCCAGTACTTC.

This clonotype was detected only a few times. CDR3 region: CASSSGESREFF. In DNA form, the CDR3 reads TGTGCCAGCAGCTCAGGGGAGTCGCGAGAGTTCTTC. The chain employs TRBV11-2 and TRBJ2-1; TRBD1 is a possible D gene (6 bases). The CDR3 runs 12 residues. From germline, CDR1 is SGHAT and CDR2 FQNNGV. Trimming cost V 4 bases and J 14 bases, with 15 bases left between them.

This clonotype showed up many times. The gene calls are TRBV28 and TRBJ2-7, with D tentatively TRBD1 or TRBD2 (5 bases each). Germline CDR1 reads MDHEN; CDR2 reads SYDVKM. Trimming shortened V by 6 bases and J by 3 bases, and 12 bases separated the two germline ends. The CDR3 runs 13 residues. CDR3 region: CASSRDRHYEQYF. CDR3 in DNA: TGTGCCAGCAGCCGGGACCGCCACTACGAGCAGTACTTC.

There are many counts of this clonotype. The rearrangement links TRBV11-3 to TRBJ1-2; 8 bases match TRBD1. Germline CDR1 reads SGHNT; CDR2 reads YENEEA. The CDR3 length is 20 residues. J was trimmed by 4 bases and V by 1 base; bases with no gene match: 20. CDR3 amino acids: CASSLGGTGTGPNQLYGYTF. For the CDR3, the DNA is TGTGCCAGCAGCTTAGGAGGAACCGGGACAGGCCCCAACCAGCTCTATGGCTACACCTTC.

The sample holds many counts of this clonotype. The V gene is TRBV7-6, the J gene TRBJ2-5, with D maybe TRBD2 (7 bases). The CDR3 consists of 14 residues. CDR1 is SGHVS, CDR2 FNYEAQ, per germline. Between the trimmed V and J ends, which lost 5 bases and 3 bases, there was a span of 13 bases. CDR3 in amino acids: CASSPRGGEETQYF. The CDR3, as DNA: TGTGCCAGCAGCCCTAGGGGGGGAGAAGAGACCCAGTACTTC. Filled out from reference TRBV7-6 and TRBJ2-5, the complete variable domain reads GAGVSQSPRYKVTKRGQDVALRCDPISGHVSLYWYRQALGQGPEFLTYFNYEAQQDKSGLPNDRFSAERPEGSISTLTIQRTEQRDSAMYRCASSPRGGEETQYFGPGTRLLVL.

This clonotype was found many times. The genes are TRBV6-1 and TRBJ1-1, with a tentative D call TRBD1 (5 bases). Germline-derived CDR1 and CDR2 are MNHNS and SASEGT. The V end was cut by 7 bases, the J end by 0 bases, with 6 bases between. The CDR3 loop spans 12 amino acids. The chain's CDR3 is CASIGVNTEAFF. CDR3 nucleotides: TGTGCCAGCATAGGGGTGAACACTGAAGCTTTCTTT.

In this sample, this clonotype turned up many times. V is TRBV7-2 and J is TRBJ1-4; 7 bases fit TRBD1. Trimming at V came to 4 bases and at J to 7 bases, leaving 9 bases not matched to a gene. CDR1 is SGHTA, CDR2 FQGNSA, per germline. This CDR3 is built from 15 residues. The CDR3 loop is CASSYRGGVGEKLFF. In DNA form, the CDR3 reads TGTGCCAGCAGCTACAGGGGAGGGGTTGGTGAAAAACTGTTTTTT.

The chain links TRBV7-2 to TRBJ1-1, with 10 bases aligning to TRBD1. Looked up from germline, CDR1 is SGHTA and CDR2 is FQGNSA. The CDR3 spans 14 residues. J was trimmed by 5 bases and V by 5 bases; bases with no gene match: 5. The CDR3 bases are TGTGCCAGCAGCCCGGACAGGGGGGTTACTGAAGCTTTCTTT. Encoded protein: CASSPDRGVTEAFF.

There are many counts of this clonotype. The V gene is TRBV29-1, the J gene TRBJ1-1, with D maybe TRBD1 (5 bases). V dropped 7 bases and J dropped 4 bases, with 19 bases sitting between them. CDR1 and CDR2 (germline): SQVTM, ANQGSEA. This CDR3 has 14 amino acids. The CDR3 sequence: CSASQGGLGTEAFF. The CDR3 DNA reads as TGCAGCGCGTCCCAGGGTGGATTGGGCACTGAAGCTTTCTTT.

This clonotype was seen more than once but under ten times. The chain joins TRBV7-2 to TRBJ2-7; 7 positions match TRBD2. Germline CDR1 and CDR2: SGHTA and FQGNSA. This CDR3 spans 15 amino acids. The V segment lost 2 bases and the J segment 5 bases; nucleotides outside the gene matches: 9. CDR3 nucleotide sequence: TGTGCCAGCAGCTTACTTAGGGCGGGAGTAAACGAGCAGTACTTC. This translates into CASSLLRAGVNEQYF.

This clonotype has ten or more counts. This chain joins TRBV12-3 or TRBV12-4 and TRBJ1-3; no firm D call. The CDR3 extends over 13 amino acids. V lost 3 bases to trimming and J lost 0 bases, with 3 bases between them. For the CDR3, the DNA is TGTGCCAGCAGTTTCACCTCTGGAAACACCATATATTTT. It encodes CASSFTSGNTIYF.

As concerns this clonotype: One base away lies a much larger clone, so this may be a sequencing read error. The V and J genes are TRBV7-2 and TRBJ2-2, with D perhaps TRBD1 or TRBD2 (5 bases each). The CDR3 loop spans 15 amino acids. Per the germline V gene, CDR1 is SGHTA and CDR2 is FQGNSA. The CDR3 DNA sequence: TGTGCCAGCAGCTTAGCCGCACAGGCCACCGGGGTGCTGTTTTTT. Protein product: CASSLAAQATGVLFF.

Remarks on this clonotype: This sequence may be a read error, since a much larger clone differs from it by one base. The chain couples TRBV28 to TRBJ2-3; 8 bases line up with TRBD1. The length of the CDR3 is 15 residues. Looked up from germline, CDR1 is MDHEN and CDR2 is SYDVKM. The CDR3 DNA reads as TGTGCCGGCAGTTTATCGGGACAGGGCACAGATACGCAGTATTTT. The encoded protein is CAGSLSGQGTDTQYF.

This clonotype was detected ten times or more. The chain carries TRBV18 and TRBJ1-4; the D is unclear. Per the germline V gene, CDR1 is KGHSH and CDR2 is LQKENI. The CDR3 spans 15 residues. V was shortened by 5 bases and J by 0 bases, with 10 bases between the two germline ends. CDR3 residues: CASSSSIATNEKLFF. As DNA, the CDR3 is TGTGCCAGCTCATCATCAATTGCAACTAATGAAAAACTGTTTTTT.

This clonotype has a count of ten or more. The rearrangement joins TRBV6-5 to TRBJ1-2; TRBD1 matches at 9 bases. With 6 bases clipped from V and 7 bases from J, the junction kept 6 bases outside the gene matches. Germline V gives CDR1 MNHEY, CDR2 SVGAGI. The CDR3 contains 13 residues. The CDR3 DNA is TGTGCCAGCAGCCCTGGGACAGGGTTTGGCTACACCTTC. Translated: CASSPGTGFGYTF.

This clonotype has at least ten counts. The V and J genes are TRBV20-1 and TRBJ1-1, with a possible D match to TRBD1 (6 bases). The V end was cut by 5 bases, the J end by 0 bases, with 16 bases between. The germline gives CDR1 DFQATT, CDR2 SNEGSKA (reference sequence). The CDR3 sequence is 15 residues long. CDR3 region: CSAPRGGSMNTEAFF. DNA for the CDR3: TGCAGTGCTCCGAGGGGGGGTTCTATGAACACTGAAGCTTTCTTT.

There are many counts of this clonotype. The chain uses TRBV6-1 and TRBJ1-2; D not certain. The CDR3 is 12 residues long. CDR1 is MNHNS, CDR2 SASEGT, per germline. Trimming shortened V by 10 bases and J by 8 bases, and 17 bases separated the two germline ends. The CDR3 sequence: CATRRTAVGYTF. CDR3 nucleotides: TGTGCCACTCGCCGGACGGCCGTCGGCTACACCTTC.

This clonotype has a handful of counts. The chain is built from TRBV5-4 and TRBJ2-5; weak D call: TRBD2 (5 bases). The V gene lost 2 bases and the J gene lost 5 bases, with 13 bases spanning the gap. Germline lookup yields CDR1 SGHNT and CDR2 YYREEE (reference sequence). The CDR3 length is 14 residues. The CDR3 coding sequence is TGTGCCAGCAGCTTCCGGACGGGAAAGGAGACCCAGTACTTC. Encoded protein: CASSFRTGKETQYF.

In this sample, this clonotype turned up many times. This chain links TRBV11-3 with TRBJ2-3; possibly TRBD2 for D (6 bases). The ends were cut back, 1 base at V and 3 bases at J, with 11 bases in the middle. CDR1 and CDR2 (germline): SGHNT, YENEEA. This CDR3 region has 15 residues. The CDR3 DNA reads TGTGCCAGCAGCTTAGCAGGGACTCCGACAGATACGCAGTATTTT. It encodes CASSLAGTPTDTQYF.

The rearrangement links TRBV6-2 or TRBV6-3 to TRBJ2-3; TRBD2 matches at 7 bases. CDR1 and CDR2 (germline): MNHEY, SVGEGT. The J segment lost 3 bases and the V segment lost 2 bases, leaving 8 bases of the junction unmatched. This CDR3 comprises 16 residues. CDR3 in amino acids: CASSYGGSGKTDTQYF. The CDR3 nucleotides read TGTGCCAGCAGTTACGGGGGAAGCGGGAAGACAGATACGCAGTATTTT.

The J gene is TRBJ2-1, the V gene TRBV11-2; 9 bases map to TRBD2. The germline V gene has CDR1 SGHAT and CDR2 FQNNGV. With 0 bases clipped from V and 0 bases from J, the junction kept 6 bases outside the gene matches. The CDR3 runs to 18 residues. The chain's CDR3 is CASSLEGSGSISYNEQFF. In DNA form, the CDR3 reads TGTGCCAGCAGCTTAGAGGGTAGCGGGAGCATCTCCTACAATGAGCAGTTCTTC.